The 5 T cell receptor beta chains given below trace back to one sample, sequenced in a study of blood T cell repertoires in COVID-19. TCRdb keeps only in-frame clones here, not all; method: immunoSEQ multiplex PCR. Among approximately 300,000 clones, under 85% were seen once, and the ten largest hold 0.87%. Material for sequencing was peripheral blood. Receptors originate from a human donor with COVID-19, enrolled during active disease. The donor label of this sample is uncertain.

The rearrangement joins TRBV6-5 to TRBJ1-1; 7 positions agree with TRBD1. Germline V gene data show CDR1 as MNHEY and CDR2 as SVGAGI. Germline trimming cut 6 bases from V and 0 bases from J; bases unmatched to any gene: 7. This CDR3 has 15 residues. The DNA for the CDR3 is TGTGCCAGCAGCGGACAGGCTGGTGTGAACACTGAAGCTTTCTTT. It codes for CASSGQAGVNTEAFF.

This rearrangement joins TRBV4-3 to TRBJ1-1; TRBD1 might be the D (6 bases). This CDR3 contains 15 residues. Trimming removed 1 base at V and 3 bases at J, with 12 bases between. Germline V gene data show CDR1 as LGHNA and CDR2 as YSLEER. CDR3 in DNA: TGCGCCAGCAGCCAAGGGGACAAGGGCTACACTGAAGCTTTCTTT. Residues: CASSQGDKGYTEAFF.

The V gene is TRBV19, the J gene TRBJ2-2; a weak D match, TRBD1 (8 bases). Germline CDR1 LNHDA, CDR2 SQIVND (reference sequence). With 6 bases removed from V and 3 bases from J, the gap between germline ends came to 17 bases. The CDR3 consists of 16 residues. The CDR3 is CASRGQGGTYTGELFF. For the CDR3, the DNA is TGTGCCAGTAGAGGACAGGGAGGGACATACACCGGGGAGCTGTTTTTT. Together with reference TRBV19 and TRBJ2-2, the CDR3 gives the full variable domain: DGGITQSPKYLFRKEGQNVTLSCEQNLNHDAMYWYRQDPGQGLRLIYYSQIVNDFQKGDIAEGYSVSREKKESFPLTVTSAQKNPTAFYLCASRGQGGTYTGELFFGEGSRLTVL.

CDR3 DNA: TGCAGCGTTGAAAATGGGGCACTAGCGGGGCTAAAAACGGAGCAGTTCTTC. Translation: CSVENGALAGLKTEQFF. The chain joins TRBV29-1 to TRBJ2-1; 10 bases map to TRBD2. There are 17 residues in the CDR3. Germline CDR1 and CDR2: SQVTM and ANQGSEA. V lost 2 bases to trimming and J lost 10 bases; unmatched junction nucleotides: 17.

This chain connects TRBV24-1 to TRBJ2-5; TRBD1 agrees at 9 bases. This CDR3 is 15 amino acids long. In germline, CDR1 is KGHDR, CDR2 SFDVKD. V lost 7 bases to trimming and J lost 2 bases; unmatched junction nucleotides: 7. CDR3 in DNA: TGTGCCACCAGCGCCCTGGGACAGGGACAAGAGACCCAGTACTTC. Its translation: CATSALGQGQETQYF.